This T cell receptor (beta chain) originates from a study of T cell changes during pregnancy in multiple sclerosis. This CDR3 contains 17 residues. CDR1 is KGHSH and CDR2 is LQKENI in the germline V gene. Germline trimming cut 3 bases from V and 3 bases from J; bases unmatched to any gene: 11. This table comes from immunoSEQ multiplex PCR, and its TCRdb copy is limited to in-frame clones, with some not included. Seen here are about 50,000 clones, roughly 92% observed once, and the top ten hold 0.39%. The chain recombines TRBV18 with TRBJ2-7; 10 nucleotides agree with TRBD2. Here the sequenced sample was CD4+ T cells from peripheral blood mononuclear cells, taken after pregnancy. The sequence came from a female donor with multiple sclerosis, enrolled in a pregnancy study. CDR3: CASSPYELAGSSYEQYF. The CDR3 DNA reads as TGTGCCAGCTCACCCTATGAACTAGCGGGGAGCAGCTACGAGCAGTACTTC.